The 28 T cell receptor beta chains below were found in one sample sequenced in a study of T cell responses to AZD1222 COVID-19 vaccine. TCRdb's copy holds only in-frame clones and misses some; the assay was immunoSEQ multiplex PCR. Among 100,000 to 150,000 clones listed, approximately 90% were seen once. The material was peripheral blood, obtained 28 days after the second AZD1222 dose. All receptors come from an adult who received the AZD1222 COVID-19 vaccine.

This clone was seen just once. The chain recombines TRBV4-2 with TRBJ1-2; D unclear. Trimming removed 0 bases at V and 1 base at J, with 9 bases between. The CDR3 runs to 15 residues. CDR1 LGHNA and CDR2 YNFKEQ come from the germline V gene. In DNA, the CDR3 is TGTGCCAGCAGCCAAGATCGGACGCTTAACTATGGCTACACCTTC. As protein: CASSQDRTLNYGYTF.

The CDR3 is CASSGDSGYGYTF. Written as DNA, the CDR3 is TGCGCCAGCAGCGGCGACAGCGGTTATGGCTACACCTTC. This rearrangement joins TRBV5-1 to TRBJ1-2, with a weak D call TRBD1 (5 bases). The germline V gene encodes CDR1 SGHRS and CDR2 YFSETQ. This CDR3 contains 13 residues. Trimming stripped 4 bases from V and 5 bases from J, with 12 bases between.

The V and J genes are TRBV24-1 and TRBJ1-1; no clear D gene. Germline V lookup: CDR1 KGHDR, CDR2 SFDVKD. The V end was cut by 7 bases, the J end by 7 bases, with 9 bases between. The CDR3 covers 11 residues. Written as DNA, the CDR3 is TGTGCCACCAGACCTGCGGTTGAAGCTTTCTTT. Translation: CATRPAVEAFF.

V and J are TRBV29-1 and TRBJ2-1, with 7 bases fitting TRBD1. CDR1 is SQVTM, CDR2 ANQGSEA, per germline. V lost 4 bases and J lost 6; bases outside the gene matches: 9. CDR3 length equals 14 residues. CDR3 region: CSVGATGSRNEQFF. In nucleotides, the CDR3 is TGCAGCGTTGGGGCGACAGGGTCGCGCAATGAGCAGTTCTTC.

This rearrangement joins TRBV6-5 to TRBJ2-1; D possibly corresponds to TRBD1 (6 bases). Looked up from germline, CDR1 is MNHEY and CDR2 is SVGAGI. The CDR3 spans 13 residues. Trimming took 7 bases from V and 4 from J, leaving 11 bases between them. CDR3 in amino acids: CASTPQGYNEQFF. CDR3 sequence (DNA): TGTGCCAGCACCCCCCAGGGGTACAATGAGCAGTTCTTC.

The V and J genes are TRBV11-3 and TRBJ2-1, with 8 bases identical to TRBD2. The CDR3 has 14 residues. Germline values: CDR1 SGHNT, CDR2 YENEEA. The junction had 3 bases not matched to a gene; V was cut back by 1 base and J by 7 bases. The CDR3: CASSLGGLDNEQFF. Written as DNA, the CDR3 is TGTGCCAGCAGCTTAGGGGGACTAGATAATGAGCAGTTCTTC.

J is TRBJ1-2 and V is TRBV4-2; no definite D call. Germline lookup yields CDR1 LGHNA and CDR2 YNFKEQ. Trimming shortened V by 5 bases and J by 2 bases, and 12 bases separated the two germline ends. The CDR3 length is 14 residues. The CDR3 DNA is TGTGCCAGCAGCTTCCCGGGCCCAAACTATGGCTACACCTTC. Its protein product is CASSFPGPNYGYTF.

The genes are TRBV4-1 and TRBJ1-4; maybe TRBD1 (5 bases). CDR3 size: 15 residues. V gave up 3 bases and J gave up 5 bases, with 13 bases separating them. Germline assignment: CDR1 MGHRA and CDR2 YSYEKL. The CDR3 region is CASSQFREGNEKLFF. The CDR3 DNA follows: TGCGCCAGCAGCCAGTTCCGGGAGGGGAATGAAAAACTGTTTTTT.

The CDR3 DNA follows: TGTGCCAGCAGCTTCTCCTGGAGCTCCTACGAGCAGTACTTC. Protein product: CASSFSWSSYEQYF. This rearrangement joins TRBV7-2 to TRBJ2-7, with unresolved D. V lost 3 bases, J lost 0 bases, and 9 bases lay in between. The CDR3 spans 14 residues. Germline V gene lookup returns CDR1 SGHTA and CDR2 FQGNSA.

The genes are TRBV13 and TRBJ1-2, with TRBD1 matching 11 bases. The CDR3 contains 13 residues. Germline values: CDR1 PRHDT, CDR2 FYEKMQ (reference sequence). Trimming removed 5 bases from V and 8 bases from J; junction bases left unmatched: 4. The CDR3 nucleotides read TGTGCCAGCAGCGAGGGACAGGGGGGAGGCTACACCTTC. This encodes CASSEGQGGGYTF.

CDR3 nucleotides: TGTGCCAGCAGCTCCGAGCGGGACGCTTACAATGAGCAGTTCTTC. Amino acids: CASSSERDAYNEQFF. The V and J genes are TRBV7-9 and TRBJ2-1, with 7 positions matching TRBD2. Germline loops: CDR1 SEHNR, CDR2 FQNEAQ (reference sequence). This CDR3 contains 15 residues. Trimming cost V 4 bases and J 4 bases; bases outside gene matches: 7.

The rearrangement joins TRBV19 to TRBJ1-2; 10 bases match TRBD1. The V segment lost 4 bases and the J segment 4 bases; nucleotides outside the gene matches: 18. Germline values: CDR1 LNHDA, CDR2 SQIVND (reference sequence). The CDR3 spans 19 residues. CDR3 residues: CASSKAPWTGGPLGYGYTF. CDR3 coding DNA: TGTGCCAGTAGTAAGGCCCCCTGGACAGGGGGGCCCCTGGGCTATGGCTACACCTTC.

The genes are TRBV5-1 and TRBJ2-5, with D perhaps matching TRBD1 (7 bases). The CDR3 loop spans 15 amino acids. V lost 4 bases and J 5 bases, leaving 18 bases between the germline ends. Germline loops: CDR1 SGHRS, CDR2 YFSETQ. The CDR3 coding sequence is TGCGCCAGCAGCCCCCGTGGAGGGGGCAGGGAGACCCAGTACTTC. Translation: CASSPRGGGRETQYF.

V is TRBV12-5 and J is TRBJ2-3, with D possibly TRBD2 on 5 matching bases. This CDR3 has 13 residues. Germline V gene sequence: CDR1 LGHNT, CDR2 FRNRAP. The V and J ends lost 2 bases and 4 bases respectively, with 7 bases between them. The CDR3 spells CASGLSGSDTQYF. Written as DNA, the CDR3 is TGTGCTAGTGGTTTGAGCGGTTCAGATACGCAGTATTTT.

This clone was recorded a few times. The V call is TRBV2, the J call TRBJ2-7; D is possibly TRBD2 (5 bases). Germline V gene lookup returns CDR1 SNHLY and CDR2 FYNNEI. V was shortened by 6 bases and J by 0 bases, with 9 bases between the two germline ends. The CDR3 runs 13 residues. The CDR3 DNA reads TGTGCCAGCAGACCGGACTTCTCCTACGAGCAGTACTTC. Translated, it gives CASRPDFSYEQYF.

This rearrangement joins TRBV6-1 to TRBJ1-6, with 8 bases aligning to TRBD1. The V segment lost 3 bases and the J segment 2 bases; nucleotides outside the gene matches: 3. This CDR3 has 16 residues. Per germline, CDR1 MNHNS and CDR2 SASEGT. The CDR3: CASSDLQGAYNSPLHF. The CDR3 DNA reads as TGTGCCAGCAGTGATCTACAGGGGGCCTATAATTCACCCCTCCACTTT.

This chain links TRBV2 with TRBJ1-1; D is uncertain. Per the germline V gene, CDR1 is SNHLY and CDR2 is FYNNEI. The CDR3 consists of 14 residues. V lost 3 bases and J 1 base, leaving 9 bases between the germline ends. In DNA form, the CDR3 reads TGTGCCAGCAGTGATGGCTACTCGAACACTGAAGCTTTCTTT. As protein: CASSDGYSNTEAFF.

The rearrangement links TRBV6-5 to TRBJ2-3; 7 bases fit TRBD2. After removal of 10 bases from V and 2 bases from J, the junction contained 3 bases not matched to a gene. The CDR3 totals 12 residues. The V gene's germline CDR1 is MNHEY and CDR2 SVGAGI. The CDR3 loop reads CATGGNTDTQYF. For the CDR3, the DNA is TGTGCCACCGGGGGGAACACAGATACGCAGTATTTT.

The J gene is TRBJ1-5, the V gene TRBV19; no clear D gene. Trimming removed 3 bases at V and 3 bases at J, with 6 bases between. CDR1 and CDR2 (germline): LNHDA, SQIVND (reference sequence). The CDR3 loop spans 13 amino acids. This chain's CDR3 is CASSITTNQPQHF. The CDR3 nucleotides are TGTGCCAGTAGTATTACGACCAATCAGCCCCAGCATTTT.

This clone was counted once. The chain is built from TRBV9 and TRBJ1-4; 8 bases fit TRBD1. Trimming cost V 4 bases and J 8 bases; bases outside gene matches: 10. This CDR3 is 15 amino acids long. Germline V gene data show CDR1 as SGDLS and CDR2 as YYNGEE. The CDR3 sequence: CASSSPDRGSEKLFF. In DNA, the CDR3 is TGTGCCAGCAGCTCTCCAGACAGGGGAAGCGAAAAACTGTTTTTT.

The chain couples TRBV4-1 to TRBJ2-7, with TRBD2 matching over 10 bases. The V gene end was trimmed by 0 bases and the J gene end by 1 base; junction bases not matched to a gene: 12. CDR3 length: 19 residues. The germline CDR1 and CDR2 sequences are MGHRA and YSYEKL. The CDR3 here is CASSQDIVDGTSVSYEQYF. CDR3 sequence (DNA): TGCGCCAGCAGCCAAGATATAGTAGACGGGACTAGCGTATCCTACGAGCAGTACTTC.

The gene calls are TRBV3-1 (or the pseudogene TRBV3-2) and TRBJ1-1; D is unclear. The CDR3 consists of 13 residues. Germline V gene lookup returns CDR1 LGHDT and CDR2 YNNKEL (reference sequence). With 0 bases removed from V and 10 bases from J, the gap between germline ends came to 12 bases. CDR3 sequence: CASSQEGGLRAFF. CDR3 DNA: TGTGCCAGCAGCCAAGAGGGCGGTCTTAGAGCTTTCTTT.

The CDR3 spells CASSRLARNTGELFF. DNA of the CDR3: TGTGCCAGCAGCCGACTAGCGCGGAACACCGGGGAGCTGTTTTTT. The rearrangement uses TRBV6-5 and TRBJ2-2; TRBD2 agrees at 8 bases. The CDR3 contains 15 residues. Germline lookup yields CDR1 MNHEY and CDR2 SVGAGI. V trimming: 6 bases; J trimming: 1 base; junction bases outside the gene matches: 4.

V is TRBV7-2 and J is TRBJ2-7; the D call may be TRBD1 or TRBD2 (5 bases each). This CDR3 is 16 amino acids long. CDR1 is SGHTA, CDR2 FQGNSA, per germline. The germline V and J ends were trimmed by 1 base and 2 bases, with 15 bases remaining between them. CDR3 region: CASSLVGNGATYEQYF. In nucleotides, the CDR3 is TGTGCCAGCAGCTTAGTTGGTAACGGGGCGACCTACGAGCAGTACTTC.

CDR3 nucleotide sequence: TGTGCCAGCAGCCAGTTATATGGCTACACCTTC. This sequence encodes CASSQLYGYTF. The chain recombines TRBV3-1 (or the pseudogene TRBV3-2) with TRBJ1-2; the D is unclear. Trimming cost V 3 bases and J 5 bases, with 4 bases left between them. The CDR3 is 11 amino acids. Germline CDR1 is LGHDT and CDR2 is YNNKEL (reference sequence).

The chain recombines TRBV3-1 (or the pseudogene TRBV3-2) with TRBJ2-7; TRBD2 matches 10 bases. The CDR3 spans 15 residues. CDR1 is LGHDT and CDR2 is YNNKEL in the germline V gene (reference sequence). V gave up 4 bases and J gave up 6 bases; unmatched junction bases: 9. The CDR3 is CASSPLSSGSSEQYF. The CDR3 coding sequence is TGTGCCAGCAGCCCTCTATCTAGCGGGAGTTCCGAGCAGTACTTC.

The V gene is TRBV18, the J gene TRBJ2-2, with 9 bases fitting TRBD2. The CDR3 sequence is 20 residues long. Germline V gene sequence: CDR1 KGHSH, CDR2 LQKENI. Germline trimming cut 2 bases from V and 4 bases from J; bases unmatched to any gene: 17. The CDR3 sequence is CASSPFVGSGSSPITGELFF. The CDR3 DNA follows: TGTGCCAGCTCACCATTTGTTGGTAGCGGGAGTTCACCCATCACCGGGGAGCTGTTTTTT.

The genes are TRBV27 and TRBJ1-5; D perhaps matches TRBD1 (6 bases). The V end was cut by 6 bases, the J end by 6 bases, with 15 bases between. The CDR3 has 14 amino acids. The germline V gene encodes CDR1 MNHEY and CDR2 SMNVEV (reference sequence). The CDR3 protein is CASSLGGAAQPQHF. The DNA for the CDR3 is TGTGCCAGCAGCTTGGGGGGGGCAGCTCAGCCCCAGCATTTT.